The present entry profiles one TCR beta chain with its context. The target antigen is unknown. Additional DNA sequences in this sample encode the identical CDR3. Focal radiation and CTLA-4 blockade (ipilimumab) were tested in chemo-refractory metastatic non-small-cell lung cancer patients. The data derive from a study of radiotherapy plus CTLA-4 blockade in lung cancer. Whole-study findings and limits: After radiotherapy and ipilimumab, tumor-derived clones expanded in peripheral blood.

Libraries were prepared by immunoSEQ multiplex PCR; TCRdb keeps only in-frame clonotypes and omits some of them. The repertoire holds around 55,000 clones, with around four fifths as singletons. CDR3 length equals 15 residues. Per germline, CDR1 SEHNR and CDR2 FQNEAQ (reference sequence). With V trimmed by 5 bases and J by 4 bases, 6 bases remained unmatched. The origin of this receptor is a human donor with non-small cell lung cancer whose response to radiotherapy plus ipilimumab could not be evaluated. The chain recombines TRBV7-9 with TRBJ2-1; TRBD2 aligns across 9 bases. The specimen comprised peripheral blood, sampled from a patient treated with radiotherapy plus ipilimumab. CDR3 DNA: TGTGCCAGCAGCCTAACTCTAGCGGGGTACAATGAGCAGTTCTTC. Translating gives CASSLTLAGYNEQFF.